A selection of T cell receptor beta chains follows, all from one sample in a study of T cell responses to AZD1222 COVID-19 vaccine. TCRdb keeps only in-frame clones here, not all; method: immunoSEQ multiplex PCR. The sample lists about 180,000 clones; around 90% were seen once. Specimen: peripheral blood, collected 28 days after the second AZD1222 dose. The source of these receptors is an adult who received the AZD1222 COVID-19 vaccine. Each CDR3 is given with its conserved first and last residue. D genes are given only for firm matches. Clone size appears in some rows only: once, few, many, or a class for an expanded clone.

CASSFGGRSSGNTIYF TGTGCCAGCAGTTTTGGGGGCCGGAGCTCTGGAAACACCATATATTTT TRBV6-2/TRBV6-3 NA NA TRBJ1-3
CASSRPDNSPLHF TGTGCCAGCAGTCGACCGGATAATTCACCCCTCCACTTT TRBV6-5 NA NA TRBJ1-6
CASRPMEYF TGCGCCAGCAGGCCAATGGAGTACTTC TRBV10-1 NA once TRBJ2-7
CASSVLTAGDEQYF TGTGCCAGCAGTGTTTTGACAGCAGGCGACGAGCAGTACTTC TRBV2 NA NA TRBJ2-7
CASSLYVFTDTQYF TGTGCCAGCAGTTTATACGTTTTCACAGATACGCAGTATTTT TRBV27 NA NA TRBJ2-3
CAISPPGTNLPSYNEQFF TGTGCCATCAGTCCCCCCGGGACTAATCTCCCCTCCTACAATGAGCAGTTCTTC TRBV10-3 TRBD2 NA TRBJ2-1
CASRKDRSSYNEQFF TGTGCCAGCAGAAAGGACAGGAGCTCCTACAATGAGCAGTTCTTC TRBV28 TRBD1 NA TRBJ2-1
CASSPLAGGLYEQYF TGTGCCAGCAGCCCACTAGCGGGAGGTCTCTACGAGCAGTACTTC TRBV3-1/TRBV3-2 TRBD2 NA TRBJ2-7
CASSPLAGPTYEQYF TGTGCCAGCAGTCCGCTAGCGGGACCCACCTACGAGCAGTACTTC TRBV27 TRBD2 NA TRBJ2-7
CASSGGPTSGSGDTQYF TGTGCCAGCAGCGGGGGGCCTACTAGCGGGAGTGGGGATACGCAGTATTTT TRBV5-4 TRBD2 NA TRBJ2-3
CATAGGGGVIQETQYF TGTGCCACCGCGGGGGGAGGCGGGGTGATCCAAGAGACCCAGTACTTC TRBV24-1 TRBD2 NA TRBJ2-5
CASSYSGGRELFF TGTGCCAGCAGTTACTCGGGCGGGAGGGAGCTGTTTTTT TRBV6-2/TRBV6-3 NA once TRBJ2-2
CASSQEGRTTDTQYF TGTGCCAGCAGCCAAGAAGGGAGGACCACAGATACGCAGTATTTT TRBV3-1/TRBV3-2 NA NA TRBJ2-3
CASSGTSGWGTQYF TGTGCCAGCAGTGGCACTAGCGGCTGGGGGACGCAGTATTTT TRBV6-4 TRBD2 NA TRBJ2-3
CASSLGGRTEAFF TGTGCCAGCAGCTTAGGGGGGCGGACTGAAGCTTTCTTT TRBV7-3 NA once TRBJ1-1
CASSLEGAYEQYF TGCGCCAGCAGCTTGGAGGGGGCCTACGAGCAGTACTTC TRBV5-1 NA NA TRBJ2-7
CASSLQGGNTEAFF TGCGCCAGCAGCTTGCAGGGTGGAAACACTGAAGCTTTCTTT TRBV5-1 NA NA TRBJ1-1
CASSFLDTGELFF TGTGCCAGCAGCTTCCTAGACACCGGGGAGCTGTTTTTT TRBV13 NA NA TRBJ2-2
CASSYSRFTVSYEQYF TGTGCCAGCAGTTACTCGAGGTTTACAGTCTCCTACGAGCAGTACTTC TRBV6-2/TRBV6-3 NA once TRBJ2-7
CSVFQNEKLFF TGCAGTGTATTTCAGAATGAAAAACTGTTTTTT TRBV20-1 NA NA TRBJ1-4
CAISERTVGGVYNEQFF TGTGCCATCAGTGAGCGGACAGTCGGCGGGGTGTACAATGAGCAGTTCTTC TRBV10-3 NA NA TRBJ2-1
CASSLVWDTYYEQYF TGTGCCAGCAGCTTAGTTTGGGACACTTACTACGAGCAGTACTTC TRBV7-2 NA NA TRBJ2-7
CATSDSAGVAGEYNEQFF TGTGCCACCAGTGATAGCGCCGGAGTAGCGGGCGAATACAATGAGCAGTTCTTC TRBV24-1 TRBD2 NA TRBJ2-1
CASSYSNSIGNTQYF TGTGCCAGCAGTTACTCGAACTCAATCGGGAATACGCAGTATTTT TRBV6-6 NA NA TRBJ2-3
CASSEYSTDTQYF TGTGCCAGCAGCGAGTATAGCACAGATACGCAGTATTTT TRBV7-2 NA once TRBJ2-3
CASSLSGEEVGEQYF TGTGCCAGCAGTTTATCAGGGGAGGAGGTTGGCGAGCAGTACTTC TRBV27 NA NA TRBJ2-7
CASSPQGANQPQHF TGTGCCAGCAGCCCACAGGGGGCAAATCAGCCCCAGCATTTT TRBV7-9 TRBD1 NA TRBJ1-5
CSVEEWGARAYNEQFF TGCAGCGTTGAAGAATGGGGGGCGAGGGCCTACAATGAGCAGTTCTTC TRBV29-1 NA NA TRBJ2-1